Listed below are T cell receptor beta chains from one sample, sequenced in a study of early T cells in non-severe SARS-CoV-2 infection. TCRdb passed the 5' RACE reads through MiXCR, listing each CDR3 protein once. The data show tens of thousands of distinct CDR3 sequences, with approximately 6.1% seen just once and more than 3% held by the top ten. Sequenced material: whole blood, taken at baseline. The receptor source for this set is an adult who was a healthcare worker with PCR-confirmed SARS-CoV-2 infection or an uninfected control (not recorded which). The CDR3 runs from the conserved cysteine through the conserved F or W. D genes are given only for firm matches. The size entry is marked missing in some rows and otherwise reads once, few, many or a size class.

NA TRBJ2-1 NA TRBV29-1 15 CSVKIREVRYNEQFF TGCAGCGTTAAAATCAGGGAAGTGAGGTACAATGAGCAGTTCTTC
TRBD2 TRBJ2-7 many TRBV18 14 CASSPERGSYEQYF TGTGCCAGCTCACCAGAGCGGGGATCCTACGAGCAGTACTTC
NA TRBJ2-1 many TRBV3-1 15 CASSQTRTTYNEQFF TGTGCCAGCAGCCAAACAAGAACCACGTACAATGAGCAGTTCTTC
NA TRBJ2-3 many TRBV3-1 16 CASSPMGGLATDTQYF TGTGCCAGCAGCCCCATGGGGGGGCTAGCCACAGATACGCAGTATTTT
TRBD1 TRBJ1-1 NA TRBV5-1 17 CASSLAGTGFMNTEAFF TGCGCCAGCAGCTTGGCCGGGACAGGATTCATGAACACTGAAGCTTTCTTT
NA TRBJ2-1 many TRBV27 15 CASSQQGVGRNEQFF TGTGCCAGCAGTCAACAGGGAGTTGGTCGTAATGAGCAGTTCTTC
NA TRBJ1-6 many TRBV20-1 14 CSAERTAYNSPLHF TGCAGTGCTGAGAGGACGGCGTATAATTCACCCCTCCACTTT
TRBD1 TRBJ2-1 many TRBV19 13 CASTGGPYNEQFF TGTGCCAGTACAGGGGGCCCCTACAATGAGCAGTTCTTC
TRBD1 TRBJ2-7 many TRBV4-2 15 CASSQDAGQGYEQYF TGTGCCAGCAGCCAAGACGCGGGACAGGGCTACGAGCAGTACTTC
TRBD1 TRBJ1-1 NA TRBV5-6 15 CASSFRQGRITEAFF TGTGCCAGCAGCTTTCGACAGGGAAGGATTACTGAAGCTTTCTTT